This T cell receptor (beta chain) was captured by sequencing in a study of blood T cell repertoires in COVID-19. The length of the CDR3 is 14 residues. The junction had 2 bases not matched to a gene; V was cut back by 0 bases and J by 4 bases. Germline-derived CDR1 and CDR2 are SGHRS and YFSETQ. The table lists this clone with a count of one. The data were produced by immunoSEQ multiplex PCR, yet TCRdb's version contains in-frame clones alone and is incomplete. The sample lists some 200,000 clones, 80% to 90% occurring once. This clonotype originated in an elderly man with acute or convalescent COVID-19. V gene TRBV5-1 combines with J gene TRBJ2-7; 9 positions agree with TRBD1. What was sequenced was peripheral blood. CDR3 amino acids: CASSLVGQGYEQYF. As DNA, the CDR3 is TGCGCCAGCAGCTTGGTGGGACAGGGTTACGAGCAGTACTTC. The whole variable domain, filled in from reference TRBV5-1 and TRBJ2-7, reads KAGVTQTPRYLIKTRGQQVTLSCSPISGHRSVSWYQQTPGQGLQFLFEYFSETQRNKGNFPGRFSGRQFSNSRSEMNVSTLELGDSALYLCASSLVGQGYEQYFGPGTRLTVT.